Below, 7 T cell receptor beta chains from the same sample are listed, as sequenced in a study of cytomegalovirus exposure and HLA in healthy donors. The PCR contained 60 Vbeta and 13 Jbeta primers. Profiling relied on immunoSEQ multiplex PCR, and the TCRdb table lists in-frame clones only, not all of them. The repertoire holds 100,000 or so clones, around 72% seen once, with roughly 2.1% in the top ten. Sequencing was performed on PBMCs. Every receptor here comes from a young man in good health and CMV-seronegative.

This sequence joins TRBV29-1 and TRBJ2-3, with D uncertain. The V gene lost 6 bases and the J gene lost 5 bases, with 24 bases spanning the gap. This CDR3 region has 16 residues. The germline gives CDR1 SQVTM, CDR2 ANQGSEA. The DNA for the CDR3 is TGCAGCGTGCCTGTGATTGAGCGCCCCTGGCAAGATACGCAGTATTTT. Its translation: CSVPVIERPWQDTQYF.

CDR3 DNA: TGTGCCAGCAGTTACGGGGAGGATATGGTCTATGGCTACACCTTC. Translating it yields CASSYGEDMVYGYTF. The chain uses TRBV6-5 and TRBJ1-2; D uncertain. V was trimmed by 2 bases and J by 4 bases, leaving 14 bases between them. Germline V gives CDR1 MNHEY, CDR2 SVGAGI. The CDR3 covers 15 residues.

The sample holds one count of this clone. The chain uses TRBV7-2 and TRBJ2-5, with 13 positions matching TRBD2. Gene TRBJ2-7 matches the end of the DNA better, so the J call may be wrong. The germline V gene has CDR1 SGHTA and CDR2 FQGNSA. The length of the CDR3 is 15 residues. DNA of the CDR3: TGTGCCAGCAGCTCGGGACTAGCGGGAAACTACGAGCAGTACTTC. It is translated as CASSSGLAGNYEQYF.

The rearrangement uses TRBV4-1 and TRBJ1-2; no reliable D call. Germline assignment: CDR1 MGHRA and CDR2 YSYEKL. Deletions cut 3 bases from V and 8 bases from J, with 19 bases between. The CDR3 has 15 residues. CDR3 sequence (DNA): TGCGCCAGCAGCCAGCCGGCGGCGGCTTATGGAGGCTACACCTTC. Translation gives CASSQPAAAYGGYTF.

J is TRBJ2-3 and V is TRBV5-1; tentative D call: TRBD1 (6 bases). V lost 3 bases to trimming and J lost 6 bases, with 14 bases between them. The CDR3 length is 14 residues. Germline CDR1 and CDR2: SGHRS and YFSETQ. The DNA of the CDR3 is TGCGCCAGCAGCTCCGGGACATCGCGGGATACGCAGTATTTT. Translation gives CASSSGTSRDTQYF.

The chain employs TRBV6-6 and TRBJ1-4; 9 nucleotides agree with TRBD1. This CDR3 has 16 residues. CDR1 is MNHNY, CDR2 SVGAGI, per germline (reference sequence). Trimming took 0 bases from V and 8 from J; bases not matched to a gene: 7. Here the CDR3 reads CASSYSWDRVVEKLFF. For the CDR3, the DNA is TGTGCCAGCAGTTACTCGTGGGACAGGGTGGTGGAAAAACTGTTTTTT.

The gene calls are TRBV6-5 and TRBJ2-1; TRBD1 matches 12 bases. Germline CDR1 is MNHEY and CDR2 is SVGAGI. This CDR3 is built from 16 residues. V shed 4 bases and J 8 bases; nucleotides not matched to a gene: 9. The CDR3 DNA sequence: TGTGCCAGCAGTTCCATCCCGGGACAGGGGGCGGATGAGCAGTTCTTC. This gives the protein CASSSIPGQGADEQFF.